This record looks at one TCR beta chain sequence and its context. This clonotype was detected ten times or more. There is no known antigen for this receptor. Per-base qualities were not stored, and no clone one base away is much larger. The sample's treatment or condition label is to be understood as: allogeneic hematopoietic cell transplantation with graft depleted of TCRalphabeta T cells and CD19 B cells. The transplant recipients were children given TCRalphabeta/CD19-depleted allogeneic hematopoietic cell grafts. Libraries were built with PCR. The sequencer was an Illumina HiSeq 2500. To normalize quantification of the TCRbeta repertoire, the TCR libraries were built with molecular barcoding that relied on unique molecular identifiers. TCRdb reran the public reads through fastp at Q25 and MiXCR, keeping productive beta chains. Each CDR3 protein gets just one entry, which takes the most common genes and DNA from the rows behind it. The sample has approximately 490,000 distinct CDR3 sequences on record, about 10% of them singletons. About 2% of the sample belongs to the ten largest clones.

This entry comes from a study of T-cell reconstitution after alpha-beta-depleted transplantation in children (dated by TCRdb to between 2015 and 2016). Study-level background: T-cell immune reconstitution after TCRalphabeta/CD19-depleted allogeneic hematopoietic cell transplantation in children was quantitatively tracked in the study by means of TCR repertoire profiling. On the study overall, not on this receptor specifically: The apparently early recovery of alphabetaT-cell counts about two months after transplant reportedly depended on only several hundred rapidly expanded clones that came from non-depleted graft cells. In some patients, the high TCRbeta diversity seen at day 60 was put down to recipient T cells and intrathymic progenitors that had survived conditioning. Over the following months the frequencies of hyperexpanded clones went down, and after one year T-cell counts and TCRbeta diversity were mostly credited to newly produced T cells.

For CDR1 and CDR2, the germline V gene (reference sequence) lists DFQATT and SNEGSKA. Deletion took 5 bases off V and 2 bases off J, with a span of 9 bases between the germline ends. The CDR3 starts with the cysteine, ends with the phenylalanine, and has 12 residues. Only CDR3 DNA is held: 36 bases, read in frame from base 1. The material sequenced was PBMCs, taken before TCRalphabeta/CD19-depleted stem cell transplant. This TCR was recovered from a child aged 2-9 years with inherited bone marrow failure, due to receive a stem cell transplant. The rearrangement joined TRBV20-1 to TRBJ1-2; TRBD1 could be the D gene, as 6 bases match. The CDR3: CSADQGNYGYTF. The DNA is as follows: TGCAGTGCTGATCAGGGGAACTATGGCTACACCTTC.